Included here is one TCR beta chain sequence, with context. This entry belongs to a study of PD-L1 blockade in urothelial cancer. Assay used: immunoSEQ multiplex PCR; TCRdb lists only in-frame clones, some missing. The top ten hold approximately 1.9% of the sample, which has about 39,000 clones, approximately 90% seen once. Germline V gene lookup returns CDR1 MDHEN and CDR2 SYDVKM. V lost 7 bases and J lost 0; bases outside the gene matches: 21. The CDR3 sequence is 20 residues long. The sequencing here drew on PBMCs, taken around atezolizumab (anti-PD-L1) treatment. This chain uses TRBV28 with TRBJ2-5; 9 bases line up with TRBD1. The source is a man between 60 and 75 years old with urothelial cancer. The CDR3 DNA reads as TGTGCCAGCAAAGATGCCCGTGGCCTCCGGGACAGGGATAACCAAGAGACCCAGTACTTC. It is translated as CASKDARGLRDRDNQETQYF.